These 17 T cell receptor beta chains were sequenced from one sample in a study of shared clonotypes between healthy human individuals. Sequencing was performed with immunoSEQ multiplex PCR; in TCRdb, only in-frame clones are kept and a portion is missing. This table holds 640,000 or so clones, about three quarters found once. The sequencing sample was made of memory CD4+ T cells sorted from blood. Specified subset: CD45RA-negative fraction. The receptors here all came from a woman in her twenties or thirties in good health.

This chain connects TRBV6-6 to TRBJ1-5; D not resolved. This CDR3 is built from 13 residues. Trimming took off 2 bases at V and 4 bases at J, with 6 bases between the two ends. Germline CDR1 and CDR2: MNHNY and SVGAGI (reference sequence). The CDR3 nucleotides are TGTGCCAGCAGTTACCAGGAAAATCAGCCCCAGCATTTT. It yields the protein CASSYQENQPQHF.

The chain recombines TRBV6-4 with TRBJ2-1, with 9 bases identical to TRBD1. The CDR3 totals 15 residues. Germline CDR1 reads MRHNA; CDR2 reads SNTAGT. J gave up 6 bases and V 3 bases, and 6 bases lay outside the gene matches. CDR3 sequence (DNA): TGTGCCAGCAGTGAACTGGCGACAGGGGGCAATGAGCAGTTCTTC. As protein: CASSELATGGNEQFF.

J is TRBJ1-5 and V is TRBV6-5; TRBD1 matches 12 bases. This CDR3 comprises 15 residues. V trimming: 1 base; J trimming: 9 bases; junction bases outside the gene matches: 4. Germline V CDR1 and CDR2: MNHEY, SVGAGI. The CDR3 reads CASSYYGTGGPPQHF. Here the CDR3 DNA reads TGTGCCAGCAGTTACTATGGGACAGGGGGCCCGCCCCAGCATTTT.

The rearrangement uses TRBV28 and TRBJ2-3; D is perhaps TRBD1 (5 bases). Trimming shortened V by 2 bases and J by 5 bases, and 17 bases separated the two germline ends. This CDR3 has 16 residues. Germline V CDR1 and CDR2: MDHEN, SYDVKM. CDR3 nucleotides: TGTGCCAGCAGTTTAATCTCAGGATCAGGGTTAGATACGCAGTATTTT. It specifies CASSLISGSGLDTQYF.

The sample holds a few counts of this clone. The CDR3 here is CASSEPGHNQPQHF. The CDR3 DNA sequence: TGTGCCAGTAGTGAACCGGGTCACAATCAGCCCCAGCATTTT. This chain connects TRBV19 to TRBJ1-5, with no clear D. The CDR3 extends over 14 amino acids. Trimming stripped 5 bases from V and 3 bases from J, with 11 bases between. Per germline, CDR1 LNHDA and CDR2 SQIVND (reference sequence).

The chain recombines TRBV9 with TRBJ2-3; 10 bases are a match to TRBD2. The trim removed 3 bases at V and 4 bases at J, leaving 8 bases unmatched. The CDR3 spans 16 residues. CDR1 is SGDLS, CDR2 YYNGEE, per germline. CDR3 protein: CASSAWTSGSPDTQYF. The CDR3, as DNA: TGTGCCAGCAGCGCATGGACTAGCGGAAGCCCAGATACGCAGTATTTT.

V is TRBV27 and J is TRBJ1-2, with no clear D. The CDR3 loop spans 13 amino acids. With 5 bases removed from V and 6 bases from J, the gap between germline ends came to 13 bases. Germline V CDR1 and CDR2: MNHEY, SMNVEV (reference sequence). In DNA, the CDR3 is TGTGCCAGCAGTCCAAGGACGATTAATGGCTACACCTTC. This encodes CASSPRTINGYTF.

The chain couples TRBV10-3 to TRBJ2-1; a possible D gene is TRBD2 (5 bases). The CDR3 sequence is 13 residues long. Trimming shortened V by 3 bases and J by 15 bases, and 18 bases separated the two germline ends. Germline CDR1 is ENHRY and CDR2 is SYGVKD. The DNA of the CDR3 is TGTGCCATCAGTGATCACACGAGGGTAGGTCGGTTCTTC. As protein: CAISDHTRVGRFF.

This sequence joins TRBV6-5 and TRBJ1-1; TRBD1 matches at 7 bases. The CDR3 spans 14 residues. Germline V lookup: CDR1 MNHEY, CDR2 SVGAGI. V shed 4 bases, J shed 3 bases, and the junction held 5 bases outside the gene matches. For the CDR3, the DNA is TGTGCCAGCAGTTCCCCCAGGGGGTACACTGAAGCTTTCTTT. Translated, it gives CASSSPRGYTEAFF.

V gene TRBV27 combines with J gene TRBJ2-5; tentatively, D is TRBD1 (6 bases). Germline CDR1 reads MNHEY; CDR2 reads SMNVEV (reference sequence). The CDR3 consists of 15 residues. Trimming stripped 4 bases from V and 6 bases from J, with 18 bases between. The CDR3 is CASSWNTGSEQTQYF. DNA for the CDR3: TGTGCCAGCAGTTGGAATACAGGGAGTGAACAGACCCAGTACTTC.

The chain uses TRBV11-2 and TRBJ2-4, with D perhaps TRBD1 (6 bases). The germline V and J ends were trimmed by 5 bases and 1 base, with 9 bases remaining between them. The CDR3 contains 14 residues. In germline, CDR1 is SGHAT, CDR2 FQNNGV. The CDR3 DNA sequence: TGTGCCAGCAGCCAAACAGGGGCCAAAAACATTCAGTACTTC. It translates to CASSQTGAKNIQYF.

The V gene is TRBV4-1, the J gene TRBJ2-2; TRBD1 aligns across 7 bases. This CDR3 region has 16 residues. The V gene end was trimmed by 2 bases and the J gene end by 7 bases; junction bases not matched to a gene: 10. Germline CDR1 MGHRA, CDR2 YSYEKL. The CDR3 bases are TGCGCCAGCAGCCAATTCAAGGGGACAGCTGGCGGGGAGCTGTTTTTT. Encoded protein: CASSQFKGTAGGELFF.

V and J are TRBV28 and TRBJ1-2, with D hard to call. CDR3 length: 15 amino acids. Germline loops: CDR1 MDHEN, CDR2 SYDVKM. The V end lost 2 bases, the J end lost 7 bases, and 17 bases lay between the germline ends. CDR3 region: CASSLIQEGDPGYTF. CDR3 nucleotides: TGTGCCAGCAGTTTAATTCAAGAGGGTGACCCTGGCTACACCTTC.

This sequence joins TRBV15 and TRBJ1-1, with D unclear. CDR3 length equals 16 residues. Trimming cost V 0 bases and J 1 base, with 12 bases left between them. Looked up from germline, CDR1 is LNHNV and CDR2 is YYDKDF (reference sequence). The DNA for the CDR3 is TGTGCCACCAGCAGAGATCGGTCCAGTCGGAACACTGAAGCTTTCTTT. This gives the protein CATSRDRSSRNTEAFF.

This clone was seen more than once but under ten times. V usage is TRBV19 and J usage is TRBJ2-1; D is possibly TRBD1 (6 bases). V gave up 4 bases and J gave up 12 bases, with 28 bases separating them. This CDR3 is 17 amino acids long. CDR1 is LNHDA, CDR2 SQIVND, per germline (reference sequence). The CDR3 nucleotides are TGTGCCAGTAGTACCCAGTGGGGGACAAAAGGGGATGATCGGCAGTTCTTC. Amino acid sequence: CASSTQWGTKGDDRQFF.

V is TRBV30 and J is TRBJ1-6; the match to TRBD1 covers 8 bases. V lost 0 bases, J lost 4 bases, and 5 bases stayed unmatched. Germline assignment: CDR1 GTSNPN and CDR2 SVGIG (reference sequence). The CDR3 spans 16 residues. CDR3 DNA: TGTGCCTGGAGTGTACCAGGGGGCGCTTATAATTCACCCCTCCACTTT. It specifies CAWSVPGGAYNSPLHF.

The chain couples TRBV6-5 to TRBJ1-2; 8 bases align to TRBD1. V dropped 6 bases and J dropped 4; count of bases not matched to a gene: 4. Germline V gives CDR1 MNHEY, CDR2 SVGAGI. This CDR3 comprises 13 residues. For the CDR3, the DNA is TGTGCCAGCAGAACCGGGACAGGCTATGGCTACACCTTC. Translated, it gives CASRTGTGYGYTF.